The T cell receptor beta chain under discussion was sequenced for a study of blood T cell repertoires in COVID-19. As for the study in general: Acute and convalescent COVID-19 samples came from the United States, Italy and Spain. The analysed material was cDNA or gDNA that came from T cells, B-cell-depleted T cells, or PBMCs.

This CDR3 spans 14 amino acids. The ends lost 5 bases at V and 6 bases at J; junction bases unmatched: 10. Germline assignment: CDR1 DFQATT and CDR2 SNEGSKA (reference sequence). In the original processing: It was from reference gene primer amplification that nucleated cell counts were estimated. TCRdb keeps only in-frame clones here, not all; method: immunoSEQ multiplex PCR. The V and J calls and clone size are taken from that table; D and trimming were inferred from the DNA. The sample comprises under 200,000 clones, approximately 80% of which are singletons, and approximately 6.9% rests with the top ten.

The clonotype originates from a man aged 55 to 70 with acute or convalescent COVID-19. The sample was peripheral blood. The V and J genes are TRBV20-1 and TRBJ2-1, with TRBD1 matching 7 bases. CDR3 bases: TGCAGTGCTTGTGAGACAGGGCGGATCAATGAGCAGTTCTTC. This codes for CSACETGRINEQFF.